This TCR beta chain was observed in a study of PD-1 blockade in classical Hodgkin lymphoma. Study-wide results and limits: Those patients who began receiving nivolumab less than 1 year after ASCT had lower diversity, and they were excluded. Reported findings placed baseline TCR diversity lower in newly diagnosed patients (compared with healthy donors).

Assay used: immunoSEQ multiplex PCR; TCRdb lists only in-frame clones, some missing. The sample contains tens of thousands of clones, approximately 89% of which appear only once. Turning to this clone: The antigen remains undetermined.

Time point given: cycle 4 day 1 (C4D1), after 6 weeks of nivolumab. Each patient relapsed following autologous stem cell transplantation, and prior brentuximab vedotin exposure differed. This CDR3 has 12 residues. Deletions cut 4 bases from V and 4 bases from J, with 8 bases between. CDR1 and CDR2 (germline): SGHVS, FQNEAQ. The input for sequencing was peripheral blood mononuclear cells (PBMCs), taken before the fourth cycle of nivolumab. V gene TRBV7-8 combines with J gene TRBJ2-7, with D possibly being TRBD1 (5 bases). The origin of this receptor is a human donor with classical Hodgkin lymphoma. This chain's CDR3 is CASSSGFYEQYF. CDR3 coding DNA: TGTGCCAGCAGCTCAGGGTTTTACGAGCAGTACTTC.